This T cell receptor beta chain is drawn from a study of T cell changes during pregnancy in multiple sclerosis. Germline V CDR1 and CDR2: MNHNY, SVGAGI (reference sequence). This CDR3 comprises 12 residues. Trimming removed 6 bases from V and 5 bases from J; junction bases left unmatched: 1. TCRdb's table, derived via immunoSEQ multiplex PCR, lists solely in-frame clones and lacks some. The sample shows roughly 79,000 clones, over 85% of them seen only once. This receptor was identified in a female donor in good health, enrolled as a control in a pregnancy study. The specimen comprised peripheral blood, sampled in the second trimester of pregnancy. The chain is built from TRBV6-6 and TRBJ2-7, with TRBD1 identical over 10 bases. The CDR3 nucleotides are TGTGCCAGCAGGGGACAGGGGAACGAGCAGTACTTC. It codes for CASRGQGNEQYF.